This T cell receptor (beta chain) comes out of a study of T cell responses to AZD1222 COVID-19 vaccine. Sequencing was performed with immunoSEQ multiplex PCR; in TCRdb, only in-frame clones are kept and a portion is missing. The sample shows about 110,000 clones, less than 95% of them seen only once. With regard to this clone: No antigen is known for it.

Pooled in the analysis were second doses at about 4 or about 12 weeks. Per the germline V gene, CDR1 is SGHAT and CDR2 is FQDESV (reference sequence). V was pared by 4 bases and J by 5 bases, with 2 bases of the junction left unmatched. This CDR3 is built from 13 residues. Whole-study results and caveats: Nearly half of the spike-specific TCRs reportedly recognize variant regions that carry no mutations. Donors in the cohort were predominantly white British and more often female, and clonal diversity was possibly underestimated.

This receptor was identified in an adult who received the AZD1222 COVID-19 vaccine. The rearrangement joins TRBV11-1 to TRBJ2-5; 9 bases are shared with TRBD2. The source material was peripheral blood, sampled 28 days after the second AZD1222 dose. The CDR3 region has the DNA TGTGCCAGCAGCTCCGGGACTAGCGAGACCCAGTACTTC. Its translation is CASSSGTSETQYF.